The present T cell receptor (beta chain) was sequenced within a study of cytomegalovirus exposure and HLA in healthy donors. General study points: Earlier results showed most TCR beta V segments being productive about 87% or about 30% of the time. A missense variant in DCLRE1C was later tied to TCR beta V- and J-gene trimming. Rare TCR sequences dominated, though some public TCRs recurred in many donors. In a later analysis, across HLA loci, associated TCR counts were highest for DRB1, lowest for HLA-C.

The PCR employed 60 Vbeta primers together with 13 Jbeta primers. Sequenced by immunoSEQ multiplex PCR; TCRdb stores in-frame clones only, minus some. The sample holds around 40,000 clones, almost 70% seen once. Trimming took 2 bases from V and 2 from J, leaving 7 bases between them. This CDR3 spans 13 amino acids. CDR1 MNHEY and CDR2 SMNVEV come from the germline V gene (reference sequence). For this clone: What it binds is unknown.

This TCR derives from a man aged 35 to 55 in good health and CMV-seronegative. The sequencing input was PBMCs. The chain joins TRBV27 to TRBJ2-7; no reliable D call. DNA of the CDR3: TGTGCCAGCAGTTTAGGGCAGACCTACGAGCAGTACTTC. This encodes CASSLGQTYEQYF.